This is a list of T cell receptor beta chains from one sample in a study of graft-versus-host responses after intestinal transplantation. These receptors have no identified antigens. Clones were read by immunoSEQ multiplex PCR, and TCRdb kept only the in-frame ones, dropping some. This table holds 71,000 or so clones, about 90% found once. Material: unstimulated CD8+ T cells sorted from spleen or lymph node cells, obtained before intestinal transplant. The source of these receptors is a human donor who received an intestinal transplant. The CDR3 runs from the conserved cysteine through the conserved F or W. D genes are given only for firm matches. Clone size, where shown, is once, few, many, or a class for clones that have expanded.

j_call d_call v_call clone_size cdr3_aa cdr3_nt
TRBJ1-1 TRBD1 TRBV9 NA CASSPTGTGGWTEAFF TGTGCCAGCAGCCCCACTGGGACAGGGGGCTGGACTGAAGCTTTCTTT
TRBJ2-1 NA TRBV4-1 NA CASSQGAGAYEQFF TGCGCCAGCAGCCAAGGGGCAGGGGCCTATGAGCAGTTCTTC
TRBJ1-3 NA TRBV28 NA CASSLWVQGRTIYF TGTGCCAGCAGTTTATGGGTCCAGGGGCGCACCATATATTTT
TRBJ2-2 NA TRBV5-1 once CASSVATQGLGTGELFF TGCGCCAGCAGCGTTGCGACACAGGGTTTGGGCACCGGGGAGCTGTTTTTT
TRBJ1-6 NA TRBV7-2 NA CASSLVGAQNSPLHF TGTGCCAGCAGCTTAGTGGGGGCGCAAAATTCACCCCTCCACTTT
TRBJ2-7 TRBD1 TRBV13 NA CASSLGDRAYEQYF TGTGCCAGCAGCTTGGGGGACAGGGCCTACGAGCAGTACTTC
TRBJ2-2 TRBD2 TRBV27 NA CASKAGGGELFF TGTGCCAGCAAGGCGGGGGGCGGGGAGCTGTTTTTT
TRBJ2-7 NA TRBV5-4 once CASSEDRSEEQYF TGTGCCAGCAGCGAAGACAGGTCGGAAGAGCAGTACTTC
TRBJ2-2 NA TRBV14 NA CASSQDPGRVVTGELFF TGTGCCAGCAGCCAAGATCCAGGCAGGGTTGTCACCGGGGAGCTGTTTTTT
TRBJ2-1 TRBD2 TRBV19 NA CASTPLAGAVDEQFF TGTGCCAGTACCCCACTAGCGGGGGCGGTAGATGAGCAGTTCTTC
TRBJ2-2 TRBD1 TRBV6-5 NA CASSSTGVGGELFF TGTGCCAGCAGTTCGACAGGGGTGGGCGGGGAGCTGTTTTTT
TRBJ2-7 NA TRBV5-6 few CASSGQAVYEQYF TGTGCCAGCAGCGGTCAGGCCGTCTACGAGCAGTACTTC
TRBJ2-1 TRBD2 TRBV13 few CASSLDPAGDNEQFF TGTGCCAGCAGCCTGGACCCCGCGGGGGACAATGAGCAGTTCTTC
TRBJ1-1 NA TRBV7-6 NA CASQGLNTEAFF TGTGCCAGCCAGGGTTTGAACACTGAAGCTTTCTTT
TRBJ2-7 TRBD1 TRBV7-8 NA CASSLGTGSYEQYF TGTGCCAGCAGCTTAGGGACAGGGTCCTACGAGCAGTACTTC
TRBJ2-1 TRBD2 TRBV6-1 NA CASFVGGDNEQFF TGTGCCAGCTTCGTGGGGGGGGACAATGAGCAGTTCTTC
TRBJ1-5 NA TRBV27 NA CASSLSSGGVGQPQHF TGTGCCAGCAGTTTATCCTCTGGAGGGGTGGGTCAGCCCCAGCATTTT
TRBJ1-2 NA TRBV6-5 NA CASSSPGGRSGYTF TGTGCCAGCAGTTCACCTGGGGGGAGGAGTGGCTACACCTTC
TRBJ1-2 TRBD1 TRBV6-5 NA CASTTGAGYGYTF TGTGCCAGCACCACAGGGGCGGGCTATGGCTACACCTTC
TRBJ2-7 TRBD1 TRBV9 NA CASSVRDRGLSYEQYF TGTGCCAGCAGCGTGCGGGACAGGGGACTCTCCTACGAGCAGTACTTC
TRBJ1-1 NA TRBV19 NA CASTPPSDKTEAFF TGTGCCAGTACCCCTCCGTCGGACAAGACTGAAGCTTTCTTT
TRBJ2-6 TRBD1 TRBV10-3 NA CAIRPGQGALSSGANVLTF TGTGCCATCAGGCCGGGACAGGGGGCACTAAGCTCTGGGGCCAACGTCCTGACTTTC
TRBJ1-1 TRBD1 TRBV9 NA CASSVDRGNTEAFF TGTGCCAGCAGCGTAGACAGGGGGAACACTGAAGCTTTCTTT
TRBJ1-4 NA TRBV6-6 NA CASSYRPAQGGLFF TGTGCCAGCAGTTACCGGCCAGCGCAAGGGGGACTGTTTTTT
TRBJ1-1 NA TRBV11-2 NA CASSREQGDNTEAFF TGTGCCAGCAGCAGGGAACAGGGAGATAACACTGAAGCTTTCTTT
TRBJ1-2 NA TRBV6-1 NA CASSGHPEANYGYTF TGTGCCAGCAGCGGTCACCCTGAAGCTAACTATGGCTACACCTTC
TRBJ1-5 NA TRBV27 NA CASSLSSGAFDQPQHF TGTGCCAGCAGTTTATCGAGCGGGGCCTTCGATCAGCCCCAGCATTTT
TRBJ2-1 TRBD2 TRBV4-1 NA CASSHGGTSGGFWQFF TGCGCCAGCAGCCATGGAGGGACTAGCGGGGGGTTCTGGCAGTTCTTC
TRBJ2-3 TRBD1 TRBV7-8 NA CASSLGQGRDTQYF TGTGCCAGCAGCCTGGGACAGGGACGAGATACGCAGTATTTT
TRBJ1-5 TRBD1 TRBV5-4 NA CASSLGTGRDQPQHF TGTGCCAGCAGCTTGGGGACAGGGAGGGATCAGCCCCAGCATTTT
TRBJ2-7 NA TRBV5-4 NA CASSLRGAPLPEQYF TGTGCCAGCAGCTTGCGGGGGGCACCCCTTCCCGAGCAGTACTTC
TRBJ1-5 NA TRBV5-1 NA CASSLSDSLNQPQHF TGCGCCAGCAGCTTGTCGGACAGCTTAAATCAGCCCCAGCATTTT
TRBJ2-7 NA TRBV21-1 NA CASSNPRLGYEQYF TGTGCCAGCAGCAATCCGAGACTAGGCTACGAGCAGTACTTC
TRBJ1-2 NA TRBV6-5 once CASSYGQGNGYTF TGTGCCAGCAGTTATGGTCAGGGGAATGGCTACACCTTC
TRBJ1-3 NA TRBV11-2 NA CASSPTSSGNTIYF TGTGCCAGCAGCCCGACAAGCTCTGGAAACACCATATATTTT
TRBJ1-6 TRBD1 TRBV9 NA CASSPTGAGFYNSPLHF TGTGCCAGCAGCCCTACAGGGGCAGGGTTCTATAATTCACCCCTCCACTTT
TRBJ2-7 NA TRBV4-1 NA CASSQISDSYEQYF TGCGCCAGCAGCCAAATTTCAGACTCCTACGAGCAGTACTTC
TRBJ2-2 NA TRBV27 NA CASSPEGGSASTNTGELFF TGTGCCAGCAGTCCCGAGGGCGGGTCGGCGTCAACGAACACCGGGGAGCTGTTTTTT
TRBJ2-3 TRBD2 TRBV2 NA CATLGGTSGGAPDTQYF TGTGCCACCCTCGGAGGGACTAGCGGGGGGGCCCCAGATACGCAGTATTTT
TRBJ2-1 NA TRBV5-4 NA CASSFLGGEQFF TGTGCCAGCAGCTTCCTAGGAGGCGAGCAGTTCTTC
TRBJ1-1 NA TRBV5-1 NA CASSLAGPPGGTEAFF TGCGCCAGCAGCTTGGCAGGACCCCCGGGGGGCACTGAAGCTTTCTTT
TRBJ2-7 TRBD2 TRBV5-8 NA CASSLVPGTTYEQYF TGTGCCAGCAGCTTGGTCCCGGGGACTACCTACGAGCAGTACTTC
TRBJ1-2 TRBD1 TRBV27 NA CASSFIGQGSGYTF TGTGCCAGCAGTTTTATCGGACAGGGGAGTGGCTACACCTTC
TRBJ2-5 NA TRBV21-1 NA CASSKAAPQGWETQYF TGTGCCAGCAGCAAAGCGGCCCCACAGGGCTGGGAGACCCAGTACTTC
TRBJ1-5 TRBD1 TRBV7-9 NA CASSPTGGAQPQHF TGTGCCAGCAGCCCCACAGGGGGCGCTCAGCCCCAGCATTTT
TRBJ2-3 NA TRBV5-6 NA CASSDRDSHPTQYF TGTGCCAGCAGCGACCGGGACTCCCATCCCACGCAGTATTTT
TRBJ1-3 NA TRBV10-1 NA CASSEDGEAIYF TGCGCCAGCAGTGAGGACGGGGAGGCCATATATTTT
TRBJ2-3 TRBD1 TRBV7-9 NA CASSSGQGTDTQYF TGTGCCAGCAGCTCCGGACAGGGGACAGATACGCAGTATTTT
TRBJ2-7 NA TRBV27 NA CASSFQGSYEQYF TGTGCCAGCAGTTTCCAGGGAAGCTACGAGCAGTACTTC
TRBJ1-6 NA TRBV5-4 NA CASSSSGVSDDSPLHF TGTGCCAGCAGCTCTTCGGGGGTCTCGGATGATTCACCCCTCCACTTT
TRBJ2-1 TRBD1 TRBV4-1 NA CASSHAQGATTEQFF TGCGCCAGCAGCCATGCACAGGGGGCGACGACTGAGCAGTTCTTC
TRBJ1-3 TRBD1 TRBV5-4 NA CASSVQGSPNTIYF TGTGCCAGCAGCGTACAGGGGAGCCCGAACACCATATATTTT
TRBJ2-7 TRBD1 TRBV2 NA CASSPGTGDEQYF TGTGCCAGCAGTCCCGGGACAGGGGACGAGCAGTACTTC
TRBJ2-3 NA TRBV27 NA CASRARTIDTQYF TGTGCCAGCAGAGCAAGAACGATAGATACGCAGTATTTT
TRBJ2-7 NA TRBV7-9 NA CASSSDTGISYEQYF TGTGCCAGCAGCTCAGATACAGGTATCTCCTACGAGCAGTACTTC
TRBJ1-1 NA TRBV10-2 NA CASSSPGEAFF TGCGCCAGCTCTAGTCCGGGGGAAGCTTTCTTT